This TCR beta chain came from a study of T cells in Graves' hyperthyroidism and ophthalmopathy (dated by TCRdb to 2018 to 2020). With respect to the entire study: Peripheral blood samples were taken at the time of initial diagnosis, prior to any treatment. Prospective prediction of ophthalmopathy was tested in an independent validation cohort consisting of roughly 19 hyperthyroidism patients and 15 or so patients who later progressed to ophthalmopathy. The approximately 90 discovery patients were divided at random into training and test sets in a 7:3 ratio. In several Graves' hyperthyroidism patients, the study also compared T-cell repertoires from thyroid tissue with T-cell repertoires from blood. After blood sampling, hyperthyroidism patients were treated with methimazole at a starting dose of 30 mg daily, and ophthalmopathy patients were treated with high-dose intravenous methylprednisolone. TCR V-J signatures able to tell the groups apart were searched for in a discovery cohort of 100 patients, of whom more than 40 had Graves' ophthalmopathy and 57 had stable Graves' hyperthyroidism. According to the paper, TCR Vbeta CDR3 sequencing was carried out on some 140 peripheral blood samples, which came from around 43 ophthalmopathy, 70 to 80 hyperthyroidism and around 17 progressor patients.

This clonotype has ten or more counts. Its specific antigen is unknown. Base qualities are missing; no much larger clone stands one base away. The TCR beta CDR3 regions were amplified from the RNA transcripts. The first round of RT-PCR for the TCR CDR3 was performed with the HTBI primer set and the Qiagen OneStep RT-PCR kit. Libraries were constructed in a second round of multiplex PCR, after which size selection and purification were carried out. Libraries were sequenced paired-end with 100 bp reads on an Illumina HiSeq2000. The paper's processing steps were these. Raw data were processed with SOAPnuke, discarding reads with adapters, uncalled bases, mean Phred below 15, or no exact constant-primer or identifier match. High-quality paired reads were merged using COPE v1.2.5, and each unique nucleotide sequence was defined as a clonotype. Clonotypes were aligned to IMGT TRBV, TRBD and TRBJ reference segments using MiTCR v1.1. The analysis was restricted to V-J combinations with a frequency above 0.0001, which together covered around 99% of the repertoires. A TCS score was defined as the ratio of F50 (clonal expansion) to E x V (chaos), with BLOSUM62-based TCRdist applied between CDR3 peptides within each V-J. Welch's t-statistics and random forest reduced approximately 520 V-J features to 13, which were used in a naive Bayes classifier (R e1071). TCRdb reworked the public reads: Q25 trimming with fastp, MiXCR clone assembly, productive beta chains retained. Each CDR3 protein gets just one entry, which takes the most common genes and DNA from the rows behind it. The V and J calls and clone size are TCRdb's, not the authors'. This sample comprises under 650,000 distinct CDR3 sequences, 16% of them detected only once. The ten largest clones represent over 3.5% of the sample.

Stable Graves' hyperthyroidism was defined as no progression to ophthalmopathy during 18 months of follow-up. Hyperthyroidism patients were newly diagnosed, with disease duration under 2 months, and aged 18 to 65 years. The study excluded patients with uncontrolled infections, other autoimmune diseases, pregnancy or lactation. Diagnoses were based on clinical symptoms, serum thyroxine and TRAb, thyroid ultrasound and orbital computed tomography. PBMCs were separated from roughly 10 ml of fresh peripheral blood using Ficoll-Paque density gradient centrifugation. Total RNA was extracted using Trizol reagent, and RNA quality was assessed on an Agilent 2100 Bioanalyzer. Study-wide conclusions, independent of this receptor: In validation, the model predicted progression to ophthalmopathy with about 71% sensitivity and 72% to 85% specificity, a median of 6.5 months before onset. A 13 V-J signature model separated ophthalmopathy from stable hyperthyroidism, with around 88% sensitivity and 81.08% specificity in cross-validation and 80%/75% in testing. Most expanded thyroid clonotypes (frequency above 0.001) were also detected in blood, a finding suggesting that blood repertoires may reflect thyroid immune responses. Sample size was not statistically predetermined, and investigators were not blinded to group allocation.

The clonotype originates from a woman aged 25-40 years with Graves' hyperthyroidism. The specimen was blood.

The bases are TGTGCCAGCGGATTAAGGGGACTAGCGGCCCAGAGGGAGACCCAGTACTTC. This gives the protein CASGLRGLAAQRETQYF. This receptor chain uses TRBV7-8 and TRBJ2-5; TRBD2 fits 11 bases in the junction. From cysteine to phenylalanine, the CDR3 is 17 amino acids long. The CDR3 DNA has 51 bases and is translated from base 1. CDR1 SGHVS and CDR2 FQNEAQ are derived from the germline V gene. V is trimmed back by 8 bases and J by 5 bases, and the junction contains 16 bases that no gene match accounts for.